These T cell receptor beta chains were read from a single sample in a study of beta chain features in type 1 diabetes. Clones were read by immunoSEQ multiplex PCR, and TCRdb kept only the in-frame ones, dropping some. The sample contains 120,000 to 150,000 clones, around 51% of which appear only once. The sample consisted of Tregs from blood. Source of these receptors: a man aged 18 to 29 in good health. Both conserved end residues are part of each CDR3. The order of the fields is CDR3 length, D gene, V gene, clone size, CDR3 protein. The D gene is left open where the match is weak. Rows may omit the clone size; those that give it use once, few, many or a size class.

cdr3_length: 13
d_call: -
v_call: TRBV7-9
clone_size: few
cdr3_aa: CASSLVGGSPLHF

cdr3_length: 13
d_call: -
v_call: TRBV7-2
clone_size: -
cdr3_aa: CASSRSSGNTIYF

cdr3_length: 12
d_call: -
v_call: TRBV5-6
clone_size: -
cdr3_aa: CASSLSVAEAFF

cdr3_length: 13
d_call: TRBD1
v_call: TRBV27
clone_size: -
cdr3_aa: CASRGTGRQPQHF

cdr3_length: 11
d_call: -
v_call: TRBV2
clone_size: -
cdr3_aa: CAGGQSYEQYF

cdr3_length: 14
d_call: -
v_call: TRBV18
clone_size: -
cdr3_aa: CASYSGVNTGELFF

cdr3_length: 14
d_call: -
v_call: TRBV6-5
clone_size: few
cdr3_aa: CASSRDILGNTIYF

cdr3_length: 15
d_call: TRBD2
v_call: TRBV4-2
clone_size: -
cdr3_aa: CASSHYLTSVETQYF

cdr3_length: 15
d_call: TRBD1
v_call: TRBV7-9
clone_size: -
cdr3_aa: CASSSGTGVPNEQFF

cdr3_length: 14
d_call: TRBD2
v_call: TRBV18
clone_size: -
cdr3_aa: CASSRTSGTDTQYF

cdr3_length: 13
d_call: -
v_call: TRBV29-1
clone_size: -
cdr3_aa: CSVSGQSTDTQYF

cdr3_length: 12
d_call: -
v_call: TRBV6-5
clone_size: -
cdr3_aa: CASFAGAGEAFF

cdr3_length: 16
d_call: TRBD2
v_call: TRBV7-9
clone_size: -
cdr3_aa: CASSLALRLAEYEQYF

cdr3_length: 12
d_call: -
v_call: TRBV29-1
clone_size: -
cdr3_aa: CSSRTNTDTQYF

cdr3_length: 13
d_call: -
v_call: TRBV6-4
clone_size: -
cdr3_aa: CASSTTFTDTQYF

cdr3_length: 18
d_call: TRBD2
v_call: TRBV7-9
clone_size: -
cdr3_aa: CASSRPASGGITGGELFF

cdr3_length: 14
d_call: TRBD1
v_call: TRBV29-1
clone_size: -
cdr3_aa: CSVAENRGRTEAFF

cdr3_length: 14
d_call: TRBD1
v_call: TRBV4-2
clone_size: -
cdr3_aa: CASSQDRADEKLFF

cdr3_length: 16
d_call: TRBD2
v_call: TRBV4-3
clone_size: -
cdr3_aa: CASSQVGGTLSYEQYF

cdr3_length: 15
d_call: TRBD2
v_call: TRBV19
clone_size: -
cdr3_aa: CATQGLAGSYNEQFF

cdr3_length: 16
d_call: TRBD2
v_call: TRBV27
clone_size: -
cdr3_aa: CASSNFGTSGSYEQFF

cdr3_length: 14
d_call: TRBD2
v_call: TRBV29-1
clone_size: -
cdr3_aa: CSAKLLAGADTQYF

cdr3_length: 16
d_call: -
v_call: TRBV7-8
clone_size: -
cdr3_aa: CASSRRGFRDGTEAFF

cdr3_length: 19
d_call: TRBD2
v_call: TRBV11-2
clone_size: -
cdr3_aa: CASSFRGSSRGGGGNEQFF

cdr3_length: 16
d_call: -
v_call: TRBV28
clone_size: few
cdr3_aa: CASSWRRESGTDTQYF

cdr3_length: 14
d_call: TRBD1
v_call: TRBV29-1
clone_size: -
cdr3_aa: CSVLQGGVNTEAFF

cdr3_length: 16
d_call: -
v_call: TRBV7-8
clone_size: -
cdr3_aa: CASSSYGAGGGTEAFF

cdr3_length: 12
d_call: -
v_call: TRBV28
clone_size: few
cdr3_aa: CASSRTVYEQYF

cdr3_length: 11
d_call: -
v_call: TRBV5-1
clone_size: -
cdr3_aa: CASSSDSKLFF

cdr3_length: 14
d_call: TRBD1
v_call: TRBV18
clone_size: -
cdr3_aa: CASSLGQGPYEQYF

cdr3_length: 14
d_call: -
v_call: TRBV6-5
clone_size: few
cdr3_aa: CASSYGAADYGYTF

cdr3_length: 12
d_call: TRBD2
v_call: TRBV6-6
clone_size: -
cdr3_aa: CASRLLAGPQYF

cdr3_length: 15
d_call: -
v_call: TRBV19
clone_size: -
cdr3_aa: CASRLTSVETGELFF

cdr3_length: 11
d_call: -
v_call: TRBV19
clone_size: -
cdr3_aa: CASRGYTEAFF

cdr3_length: 16
d_call: TRBD1
v_call: TRBV4-2
clone_size: -
cdr3_aa: CASSQVTGGKNYGYTF

cdr3_length: 15
d_call: -
v_call: TRBV4-3
clone_size: few
cdr3_aa: CASSRSGPSYNEQFF

cdr3_length: 20
d_call: TRBD1
v_call: TRBV15
clone_size: -
cdr3_aa: CATSRDPPISGTGFLYEQYF

cdr3_length: 18
d_call: -
v_call: TRBV4-1
clone_size: -
cdr3_aa: CASSQGLGVRSGANVLTF

cdr3_length: 12
d_call: -
v_call: TRBV28
clone_size: -
cdr3_aa: CASSALTREAFF

cdr3_length: 14
d_call: -
v_call: TRBV7-9
clone_size: -
cdr3_aa: CASSFRGGGHEQYF

cdr3_length: 14
d_call: -
v_call: TRBV6-5
clone_size: -
cdr3_aa: CASSYADPGSGQYF

cdr3_length: 14
d_call: -
v_call: TRBV6-5
clone_size: few
cdr3_aa: CASNAGLGNQPQHF

cdr3_length: 14
d_call: -
v_call: TRBV25-1
clone_size: few
cdr3_aa: CASSFGRNNSPLHF

cdr3_length: 11
d_call: -
v_call: TRBV20-1
clone_size: -
cdr3_aa: CRIDKSYEQYF

cdr3_length: 12
d_call: -
v_call: TRBV18
clone_size: -
cdr3_aa: CASSPMYTEQFF

cdr3_length: 13
d_call: -
v_call: TRBV5-1
clone_size: -
cdr3_aa: CASRLTVVYGYTF

cdr3_length: 13
d_call: TRBD1
v_call: TRBV18
clone_size: once
cdr3_aa: CASSPTGAGGYTF